This T cell receptor beta chain is from a study of shared clonotypes between healthy human individuals. Regarding the study as a whole: The small donor group covered limited genetic and exposure diversity.

As regards this clone: Its antigen is still unknown.

CDR1 SGDLS and CDR2 YYNGEE come from the germline V gene. Unmatched junction bases numbered 12, after V lost 8 bases and J lost 4 bases. The CDR3 extends over 16 amino acids. Those who donated, Caucasian adults without exception, all lived in Nashville, Tennessee. TCRdb keeps only in-frame clones here, not all; method: immunoSEQ multiplex PCR. The sample includes 450,000 or so clones, approximately 80% of them seen just once. The chain couples TRBV9 to TRBJ2-5; 12 bases are a match to TRBD1. The sequence came from a woman in her forties in good health. Some clones in this sample may be carry-over from other donors' samples. The material sequenced was PBMCs. The chain's CDR3 is CASAGGTGGAGETQYF. CDR3 bases: TGTGCCAGTGCCGGTGGGACAGGGGGCGCCGGAGAGACCCAGTACTTC.